These T cell receptor beta chains were read from a single sample in a study of T-cell memory formation after mild COVID-19. Each CDR3 protein is one row after TCRdb ran MiXCR on the 5' RACE reads. The table shows 40,000 to 60,000 distinct CDR3 sequences, with 12% occurring only once. The sample comprised PBMCs or a T cell subset sorted from them (not recorded which). All receptors come from a man younger than 35 who had mild COVID-19 (a few samples of this study predate the infection). Cell type and time point are not known. Each CDR3 is given with its conserved first and last residue. D genes are given only for firm matches. Only part of the rows carry a size: once, few, many, or a class if the clone is expanded.

J,D,size,V,CDR3,DNA
TRBJ2-5,-,few,TRBV12-3/TRBV12-4,CASSFHQETQYF,TGTGCCAGCAGTTTCCACCAGGAGACCCAGTACTTC
TRBJ2-2,-,-,TRBV7-6,CASSLYSSTNTGELFF,TGTGCCAGCAGCTTATACAGCAGCACGAACACCGGGGAGCTGTTTTTT
TRBJ1-6,-,few,TRBV6-5,CASSRSTRAPYNSPLHF,TGTGCCAGCAGCCGTTCCACAAGGGCGCCCTATAATTCACCCCTCCACTTT
TRBJ1-1,-,few,TRBV29-1,CSGGEGNAFF,TGCAGCGGGGGAGAGGGGAACGCTTTCTTT
TRBJ2-5,TRBD1,few,TRBV7-2,CASSFPDRGETQYF,TGTGCCAGCAGCTTCCCGGACAGGGGAGAGACCCAGTACTTC
TRBJ2-5,-,many,TRBV20-1,CSARGYSKQETQYF,TGCAGTGCTAGAGGATACTCGAAGCAAGAGACCCAGTACTTC
TRBJ2-3,-,few,TRBV5-1,CASSLPSGQTRTDTQYF,TGCGCCAGCAGCTTACCCAGTGGACAGACTCGCACAGATACGCAGTATTTT
TRBJ1-5,TRBD1,few,TRBV6-5,CASSSRKTGGSRYGNQPQHF,TGTGCCAGCAGTTCCCGTAAGACAGGGGGATCCAGATACGGCAATCAGCCCCAGCATTTT
TRBJ2-5,TRBD1,-,TRBV12-3/TRBV12-4,CASSRTGGKVQYF,TGTGCCAGCAGTCGGACAGGGGGTAAAGTTCAGTACTTC
TRBJ1-5,TRBD1,-,TRBV20-1,CSARDGQGSYSNQPQHF,TGCAGTGCTAGAGACGGACAGGGAAGTTATAGCAATCAGCCCCAGCATTTT
TRBJ1-2,TRBD1,few,TRBV6-5,CASSYSGTGGYGYTF,TGTGCCAGCAGTTACTCAGGGACAGGGGGTTATGGCTACACCTTC
TRBJ2-1,TRBD2,-,TRBV20-1,CSASSPSGGRSYNEQFF,TGCAGTGCTAGCTCCCCTAGCGGGGGGCGCTCCTACAATGAGCAGTTCTTC
TRBJ2-2,-,medium-sized,TRBV24-1,CATSDPRRGTHGELFF,TGTGCCACCAGTGACCCTCGACGGGGGACCCACGGGGAGCTGTTTTTT
TRBJ2-2,-,many,TRBV19,CASSGVGGTGELFF,TGTGCCAGTAGTGGGGTAGGGGGCACCGGGGAGCTGTTTTTT
TRBJ2-5,-,many,TRBV7-3,CASSLKGGRWETQYF,TGTGCCAGCAGCTTAAAGGGGGGCCGATGGGAGACCCAGTACTTC
TRBJ2-5,TRBD1,few,TRBV5-6,CASSTTGLGETQYF,TGTGCCAGCAGCACGACAGGGCTGGGGGAGACCCAGTACTTC
TRBJ2-2,-,-,TRBV7-6,CASSSQTAGELFF,TGTGCCAGCAGCTCTCAGACCGCCGGGGAGCTGTTTTTT
TRBJ2-2,-,few,TRBV7-2,CASTQSRPPTGELFF,TGTGCCAGCACCCAGTCGAGGCCCCCCACCGGGGAGCTGTTTTTT
TRBJ1-2,-,-,TRBV7-2,CASSSGQINYGYTF,TGTGCCAGCAGCAGCGGACAGATTAACTATGGCTACACCTTC
TRBJ1-2,TRBD1,-,TRBV4-3,CASSLTGTGVGYTF,TGCGCCAGCAGCCTAACCGGGACAGGGGTTGGCTACACCTTC
TRBJ2-1,-,many,TRBV7-2,CASRFGGANEQFF,TGTGCCAGCAGGTTCGGTGGAGCCAATGAGCAGTTCTTC
TRBJ2-4,-,few,TRBV12-3/TRBV12-4,CASKAPTGGNAKNIQYF,TGTGCCAGCAAGGCCCCCACCGGGGGTAACGCCAAAAACATTCAGTACTTC
TRBJ2-7,-,few,TRBV3-1,CASSQGAGPTGEQYF,TGTGCCAGCAGCCAAGGGGCAGGCCCTACGGGTGAGCAGTACTTC
TRBJ2-5,TRBD2,-,TRBV3-1,CASRSGLAEFQETQYF,TGTGCCAGCAGGTCGGGACTAGCGGAGTTCCAAGAGACCCAGTACTTC
TRBJ1-1,-,once,TRBV20-1,CSARSDTEAFF,TGCAGTGCTAGGAGCGACACTGAAGCTTTCTTT
TRBJ2-3,-,few,TRBV18,CASSPPSDTQYF,TGTGCCAGCTCACCACCGTCAGATACGCAGTATTTT
TRBJ1-6,TRBD1,-,TRBV7-9,CASSLYGTGNYNSPLHF,TGTGCCAGCAGCTTATACGGGACAGGCAACTATAATTCACCCCTCCACTTT
TRBJ2-1,-,-,TRBV7-6,CASSPVVLGGHNEQFF,TGTGCCAGCAGCCCCGTTGTTTTGGGGGGGCACAATGAGCAGTTCTTC
TRBJ2-1,-,many,TRBV7-9,CASSLVASNHNEQFF,TGTGCCAGCAGCTTAGTGGCTAGCAACCACAATGAGCAGTTCTTC
TRBJ1-2,TRBD1,many,TRBV4-1,CASSQESYGTGGGYTF,TGCGCCAGCAGCCAAGAATCGTACGGGACAGGCGGTGGCTACACCTTC
TRBJ2-1,-,many,TRBV12-3/TRBV12-4,CASSFQGYEQFF,TGTGCCAGCAGTTTCCAAGGGTATGAGCAGTTCTTC
TRBJ2-5,-,-,TRBV7-9,CASSFMKTQYF,TGTGCCAGCAGCTTTATGAAGACCCAGTACTTC
TRBJ2-3,-,many,TRBV6-2/TRBV6-3,CASKRRASGTDTQYF,TGTGCCAGCAAAAGGAGGGCTAGCGGCACAGATACGCAGTATTTT
TRBJ2-1,-,many,TRBV7-6,CASSVSTGRNEQFF,TGTGCCAGCAGCGTAAGCACAGGGCGCAATGAGCAGTTCTTC
TRBJ1-5,-,-,TRBV6-2/TRBV6-3,CASTPPGFNQPQHF,TGTGCCAGCACCCCACCGGGGTTCAATCAGCCCCAGCATTTT
TRBJ2-2,-,-,TRBV2,CASSVYYSNTGELFF,TGTGCCAGCAGTGTGTATTACTCGAACACCGGGGAGCTGTTTTTT
TRBJ1-2,-,-,TRBV11-2,CASRPLTANYGYTF,TGTGCCAGCAGACCACTGACGGCTAACTATGGCTACACCTTC
TRBJ2-1,TRBD1,many,TRBV20-1,CSARKDRPSSYNEQFF,TGCAGTGCTAGAAAGGACAGGCCGAGCTCCTACAATGAGCAGTTCTTC
TRBJ1-2,TRBD1,-,TRBV2,CASTKTGTGSGYTF,TGTGCCAGCACCAAGACCGGGACAGGGAGCGGCTACACCTTC
TRBJ1-6,-,-,TRBV20-1,CSASYHVGSPLHF,TGCAGTGCTAGTTACCACGTGGGTTCACCCCTCCACTTT
TRBJ2-6,TRBD1,few,TRBV18,CASSPRVPGQTSRANVLTF,TGTGCCAGCTCACCACGTGTGCCGGGACAGACTTCGCGAGCCAACGTCCTGACTTTC
TRBJ2-5,-,few,TRBV5-1,CASSIGGDSFETQYF,TGCGCCAGCAGCATTGGGGGGGACAGTTTCGAGACCCAGTACTTC
TRBJ2-7,-,many,TRBV6-2/TRBV6-3,CASSSRTDEQYF,TGTGCCAGCAGTTCTCGGACGGACGAGCAGTACTTC
TRBJ2-2,-,-,TRBV12-3/TRBV12-4,CASTTLGELFF,TGTGCCAGCACGACCCTAGGGGAGCTGTTTTTT